The present T cell receptor (beta chain) was sequenced within a study of breast tumors, draining lymph nodes, adjacent tissues. General observations from the study: Tumor repertoires ranked between lymph nodes and nontumor tissue in diversity, with V and J gene preferences.

In this sample, this clonotype turned up a few times. What it binds is not known. The lymph nodes were axillary draining lymph nodes from breast cancer patients. Each CDR3 protein gets one entry after TCRdb re-called the multiplex PCR reads with MiXCR. This sample has under 110,000 distinct CDR3 sequences, with 30% found just once. Trimming shortened V by 5 bases and J by 4 bases, and 11 bases separated the two germline ends. The CDR3 sequence is 13 residues long. Source material: axillary lymph node tissue. The rearrangement uses TRBV12-3 or TRBV12-4 and TRBJ1-1; the D gene is possibly TRBD1 (5 bases). The sequence was collected from a female donor with breast cancer. Some clones in this sample may be carry-over from other donors' samples. DNA for the CDR3: TGTGCCAGCAGTCAAACAGGATTCACTGAAGCTTTCTTT. Protein: CASSQTGFTEAFF.